One and the same sample provided the 5 T cell receptor beta chains below, sequenced in a study of shared clonotypes between healthy human individuals. Data came from immunoSEQ multiplex PCR; TCRdb stores just in-frame clones and leaves some out. The sample yields millions of clones, 90% to 95% seen once. Naive CD8 cells were CD45RO-negative, positively selected for CCR7, excluding terminally differentiated effector memory CD45RA+ cells. Sequencing was done on a sample of naive CD8+ T cells from PBMCs. Receptors originate from a man between 18 and 35 years old in good health. Some clones in this sample may be carry-over from other donors' samples.

The chain couples TRBV19 to TRBJ1-1; D gene uncertain. V was cut by 3 bases and J by 0 bases, with 11 bases left in between. The CDR3 extends over 15 amino acids. CDR1 and CDR2 from the germline V gene are LNHDA and SQIVND (reference sequence). CDR3: CASSIIHSVNTEAFF. The CDR3 DNA follows: TGTGCCAGTAGTATTATACATTCGGTGAACACTGAAGCTTTCTTT.

The rearrangement links TRBV27 to TRBJ2-6; 8 bases align to TRBD1. The CDR3 is made up of 15 amino acids. With 5 bases clipped from V and 2 bases from J, the junction kept 2 bases outside the gene matches. From germline, CDR1 is MNHEY and CDR2 SMNVEV (reference sequence). The CDR3 nucleotides read TGTGCCAGCAGTGTACAGGGGGCTGGGGCCAACGTCCTGACTTTC. This encodes CASSVQGAGANVLTF. Supplemented by reference TRBV27 and TRBJ2-6, the full variable domain reads EAQVTQNPRYLITVTGKKLTVTCSQNMNHEYMSWYRQDPGLGLRQIYYSMNVEVTDKGDVPEGYKVSRKEKRNFPLILESPSPNQTSLYFCASSVQGAGANVLTFGAGSRLTVL.

V is TRBV21-1 and J is TRBJ2-7; the table's D call TRBD1 went unverified against the DNA. TRBV21-1 is a pseudogene. The CDR3 contains 14 residues. The CDR3 sequence is CASSNDRDGNEQYF. CDR3 sequence (DNA): TGTGCCAGCAGTAATGACAGGGACGGTAACGAGCAGTACTTC.

The chain joins TRBV2 to TRBJ2-1; TRBD2 matches at 11 bases. This CDR3 has 16 amino acids. Germline CDR1 is SNHLY and CDR2 is FYNNEI. J was trimmed by 4 bases and V by 7 bases; bases with no gene match: 9. The chain's CDR3 is CASNPTLAGAYNEQFF. The CDR3 DNA is TGTGCCAGCAACCCAACACTAGCGGGAGCTTACAATGAGCAGTTCTTC.

This clone is a singleton in its sample. Different DNA sequences within this sample yield the same CDR3. The chain joins TRBV27 to TRBJ2-3; no clear D. In germline, CDR1 is MNHEY, CDR2 SMNVEV (reference sequence). The CDR3 covers 12 residues. With 4 bases removed from V and 3 bases from J, the gap between germline ends came to 5 bases. The CDR3 nucleotides are TGTGCCAGCAGTTCGCGGACAGATACGCAGTATTTT. Amino acid sequence: CASSSRTDTQYF.